The 5 T cell receptor beta chains in this list originate from one sample, sequenced in a study of cytomegalovirus exposure and HLA in healthy donors. Primers: 60 Vbeta forward and 13 Jbeta reverse. Data came from immunoSEQ multiplex PCR; TCRdb stores just in-frame clones and leaves some out. The table shows 90,000 to 150,000 clones, with around three quarters occurring only once. Sequencing used PBMCs. Receptors were obtained from a human donor in good health.

This clone was observed a handful of times. The J gene is TRBJ1-1, the V gene TRBV30; weak D call: TRBD1 (6 bases). This CDR3 contains 13 residues. CDR1 and CDR2 (germline): GTSNPN, SVGIG (reference sequence). The V and J ends lost 7 bases and 0 bases respectively, with 12 bases between them. For the CDR3, the DNA is TGTGCCTTGGGACAACCCATGAACACTGAAGCTTTCTTT. Its protein product is CALGQPMNTEAFF.

The chain employs TRBV2 and TRBJ2-5; 8 bases are a match to TRBD2. This CDR3 comprises 15 residues. Germline trimming cut 5 bases from V and 1 base from J; bases unmatched to any gene: 6. Germline lookup yields CDR1 SNHLY and CDR2 FYNNEI. CDR3 in amino acids: CASSPAGVVQETQYF. The CDR3 bases are TGTGCCAGCAGTCCAGCGGGAGTAGTCCAAGAGACCCAGTACTTC.

The V gene is TRBV10-3, the J gene TRBJ1-1; TRBD1 matches 9 bases. With 3 bases clipped from V and 1 base from J, the junction kept 6 bases outside the gene matches. The CDR3 has 16 residues. Germline CDR1 is ENHRY and CDR2 is SYGVKD. CDR3 region: CAISDPQTGGNTEAFF. In DNA form, the CDR3 reads TGTGCCATCAGTGACCCCCAGACAGGGGGGAACACTGAAGCTTTCTTT.

The rearrangement links TRBV4-2 to TRBJ1-2; the D gene is possibly TRBD1 (6 bases). V was pared by 4 bases and J by 5 bases, with 23 bases between. Germline V CDR1 and CDR2: LGHNA, YNFKEQ. This CDR3 contains 17 residues. CDR3 sequence (DNA): TGTGCCAGCAGCCCAAACCTCCCAGGGGCTCCAGAATATGGCTACACCTTC. This codes for CASSPNLPGAPEYGYTF.

The chain links TRBV27 to TRBJ1-6; 7 bases fit TRBD1. The CDR3 is 14 residues long. J lost 6 bases, V lost 6 bases, and 5 bases had no gene match. Germline CDR1 reads MNHEY; CDR2 reads SMNVEV (reference sequence). CDR3 in DNA: TGTGCCAGCAGGCCTAACAGGGGTAATTCACCCCTCCACTTT. It encodes CASRPNRGNSPLHF.